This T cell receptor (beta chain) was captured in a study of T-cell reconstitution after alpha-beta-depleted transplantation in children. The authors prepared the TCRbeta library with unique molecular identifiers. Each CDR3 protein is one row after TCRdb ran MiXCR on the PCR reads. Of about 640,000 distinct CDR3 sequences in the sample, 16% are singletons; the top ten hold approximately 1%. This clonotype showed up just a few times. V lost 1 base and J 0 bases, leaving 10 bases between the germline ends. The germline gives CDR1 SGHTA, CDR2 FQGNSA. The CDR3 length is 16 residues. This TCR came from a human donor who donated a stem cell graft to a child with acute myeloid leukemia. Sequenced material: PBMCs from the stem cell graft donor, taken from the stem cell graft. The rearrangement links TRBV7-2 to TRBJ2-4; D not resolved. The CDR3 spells CASSLGTMLAKNIQYF. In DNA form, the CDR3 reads TGTGCCAGCAGCTTAGGAACAATGCTAGCCAAAAACATTCAGTACTTC.